A single count supports the clone carrying this T cell receptor (beta chain). The assay was immunoSEQ multiplex PCR, and TCRdb's table has in-frame clones only and misses some. The sample includes some 25,000 clones, around four fifths of them seen just once. This specimen comes from a study of OX40 agonist ivuxolimab in advanced cancers. Systemic immunosuppression or a history of autoimmune disease excluded patients. Germline values: CDR1 SGHRS, CDR2 YFSETQ. The CDR3 has 18 amino acids. Germline trimming cut 1 base from V and 0 bases from J; bases unmatched to any gene: 4. This clonotype originated in an adult with an advanced solid tumor such as melanoma, head and neck, liver or kidney cancer. The sample here was CD4+ or CD8+ T cells sorted from blood, taken in a trial of the OX40 agonist ivuxolimab. This chain joins TRBV5-1 and TRBJ2-6; 10 bases are a match to TRBD2. The CDR3 DNA sequence: TGCGCCAGCAGCTTGACTAGCGGGACACTCTCTGGGGCCAACGTCCTGACTTTC. As protein: CASSLTSGTLSGANVLTF.